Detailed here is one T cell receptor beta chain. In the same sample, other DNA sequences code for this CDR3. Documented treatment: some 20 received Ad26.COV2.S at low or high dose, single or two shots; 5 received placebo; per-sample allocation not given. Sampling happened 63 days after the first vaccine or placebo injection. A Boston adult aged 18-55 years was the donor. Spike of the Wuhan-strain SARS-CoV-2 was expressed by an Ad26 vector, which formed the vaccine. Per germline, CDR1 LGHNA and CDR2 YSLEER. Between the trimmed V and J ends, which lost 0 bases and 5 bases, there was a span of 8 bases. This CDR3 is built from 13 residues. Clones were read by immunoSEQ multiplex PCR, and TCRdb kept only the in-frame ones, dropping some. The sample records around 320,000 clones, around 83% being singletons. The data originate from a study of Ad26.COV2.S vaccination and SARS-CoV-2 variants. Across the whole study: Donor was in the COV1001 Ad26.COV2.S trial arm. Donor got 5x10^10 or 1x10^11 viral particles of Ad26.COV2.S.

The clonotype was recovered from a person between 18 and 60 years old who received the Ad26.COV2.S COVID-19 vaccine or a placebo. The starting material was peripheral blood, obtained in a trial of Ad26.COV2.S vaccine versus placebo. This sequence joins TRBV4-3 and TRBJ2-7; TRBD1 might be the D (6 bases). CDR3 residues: CASSQDRGHEQYF. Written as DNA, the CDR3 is TGCGCCAGCAGCCAAGACAGGGGCCACGAGCAGTACTTC.